This T cell receptor beta chain is from a study of PD-L1 blockade in urothelial cancer. Overall study context: Patients previously received 0 to 3 chemotherapy regimens. Treatment start was followed by blood analysis at 3 weeks (second dose) and again at 6 weeks.

General study findings and limits: Tumor-associated TCR clones expanded more in blood at 3 weeks in patients with durable benefit.

Remarks on this clone: The antigen remains unidentified. The same CDR3 can be traced to other DNA sequences in this sample.

Germline V gene sequence: CDR1 SGHTA, CDR2 FQGNSA. V lost 5 bases to trimming and J lost 0 bases, with 5 bases between them. The CDR3 runs 12 residues. Synthetic spike-ins, TCR analog templates, were added into each PCR. Clones were read by immunoSEQ multiplex PCR, and TCRdb kept only the in-frame ones, dropping some. The sample shows some 80,000 clones, around 90% of them seen only once. The sequenced sample was PBMCs, obtained around atezolizumab (anti-PD-L1) treatment. The chain is built from TRBV7-2 and TRBJ2-7, with unresolved D. This receptor was taken from a woman aged 70-85 years with urothelial cancer. CDR3 sequence reads: CASSPSSYEQYF. Written as DNA, the CDR3 is TGTGCCAGCAGCCCTAGCTCCTACGAGCAGTACTTC.